What follows describes a single TCR beta chain. Antigen specificity is unknown. The sample is drawn from a study of blood T cells in healthy people across ages. Study-level results: Older individuals had lower TCR beta diversity per million T cells (the decline was roughly linear). It was held that diversity estimates obtained from one million T cells represented underestimates. For the donors, CMV status was unknown and possibly confounded expanded clonotype changes.

The CDR3 is 16 amino acids. Trimming removed 1 base from V and 7 bases from J, with 14 bases in between. Germline values: CDR1 SEHNR, CDR2 FQNEAQ (reference sequence). It was with a sample-barcoded 5' primer and a J-beta primer mix that a second PCR of about 6 to 12 cycles was run. MiXCR, applied by TCRdb to the 5' RACE reads, yields one record per CDR3 protein. The sample has about 830,000 distinct CDR3 sequences; approximately 67% are singletons. The rearrangement uses TRBV7-9 and TRBJ1-6, with D tentatively TRBD1 (6 bases). The specimen sequenced was blood. The receptor's source is a man younger than 40 in good health. In nucleotides, the CDR3 is TGTGCCAGCAGCTTAGGCGAGGGACACTTGAATTCACCCCTCCACTTT. It translates to CASSLGEGHLNSPLHF.